What follows are 25 T cell receptor beta chains derived from one specimen sequenced in a study of T cell clonality in common variable immunodeficiency. Study observations and caveats: Common variable immunodeficiency TCR beta sequences reportedly had fewer deletions and N-nucleotide insertions.

These receptors have no identified antigens. Only in-frame clones appear in the TCRdb table, and some are missing; sequencing was by immunoSEQ multiplex PCR. The sample was found to contain more than 30,000 clones, and every one recurs. Sequenced input: peripheral blood mononuclear cells. The receptors shown here come from a human donor with common variable immunodeficiency.

Concerning this clone: The sequence runs out 3 residues before the end of the CDR3; the remainder is reconstructed from the germline J gene. The chain recombines TRBV6-2 or TRBV6-3 with TRBJ2-4; weak D call: TRBD1 (6 bases). Trimming stripped 7 bases from V and 0 bases from J, with 10 bases between. Looked up from germline, CDR1 is MNHEY and CDR2 is SVGEGT. This CDR3 has 14 residues. This CDR3 is CASTRGTAKNIQYF. The CDR3 DNA, read in part, is TGTGCCAGCACTAGGGGGACAGCCAAAAACATT.

In regard to this clone: The sequenced fragment ends 3 residues before the CDR3 boundary, so the rest is inferred from the germline J gene. The chain uses TRBV30 and TRBJ1-2; D is unclear. Per the germline V gene, CDR1 is GTSNPN and CDR2 is SVGIG (reference sequence). The CDR3 has 15 amino acids. V lost 4 bases to trimming and J lost 3 bases, with 18 bases between them. The CDR3 region is CAWTLLRADYYGYTF. The part of the CDR3 DNA that was read is TGTGCCTGGACCCTACTACGGGCGGACTACTATGGC.

This clone was observed a few times. The read ends 3 residues early relative to the CDR3; the germline J gene fills the gap. The rearrangement uses TRBV11-2 and TRBJ2-7, with TRBD1 as a possible D gene (6 bases). The CDR3 is made up of 15 amino acids. Germline V gives CDR1 SGHAT, CDR2 FQNNGV. V gave up 5 bases and J gave up 4 bases, with 18 bases separating them. The CDR3 bases that were read are TGTGCCAGCAGCCCTATACGAGGACAGCCTTACGAG. Translating gives CASSPIRGQPYE. The entire CDR3 is CASSPIRGQPYEQYF.

In this sample, this clone turned up a few times. The read ends 3 residues early relative to the CDR3; the germline J gene fills the gap. This chain connects TRBV19 to TRBJ1-4; D may be TRBD1 (5 bases). CDR1 LNHDA and CDR2 SQIVND come from the germline V gene (reference sequence). This CDR3 spans 12 amino acids. V was shortened by 3 bases and J by 10 bases, with 9 bases between the two germline ends. The CDR3: CASSIRGGKLFF. CDR3 DNA (partial): TGTGCCAGTAGTATTCGGGGGGGAAAA.

This clone has ten or more counts. The read terminates 3 residues ahead of where the CDR3 ends, so the germline J gene completes it. The chain carries TRBV6-4 and TRBJ2-7, with 8 bases aligning to TRBD2. Germline V gene data show CDR1 as MRHNA and CDR2 as SNTAGT. J lost 6 bases, V lost 6 bases, and 7 bases had no gene match. The CDR3 sequence is 13 residues long. Here the CDR3 reads CASSGGAPCEQYF. Partial CDR3 DNA: TGTGCCAGCAGCGGGGGGGCCCCCTGCGAG.

This clone was detected only a few times. The DNA ends 3 residues before the CDR3 does, and the rest of the CDR3 is filled in from the germline J gene. The chain carries TRBV29-1 and TRBJ1-4; D not resolved. The CDR3 totals 13 residues. The V and J ends lost 5 bases and 0 bases respectively, with 7 bases between them. The germline V gene encodes CDR1 SQVTM and CDR2 ANQGSEA. The CDR3: CSVRRATNEKLFF. The covered CDR3 bases are TGCAGCGTTCGGAGGGCAACTAATGAAAAA.

Worth noting for this clone: The read stops 3 residues short of the end of the CDR3; the missing end is completed from the germline J gene. V usage is TRBV6-1 and J usage is TRBJ2-5, with D perhaps matching TRBD2 (6 bases). Germline-derived CDR1 and CDR2 are MNHNS and SASEGT. The CDR3 totals 15 residues. The V gene lost 4 bases and the J gene lost 1 base, with 13 bases spanning the gap. The covered CDR3 bases are TGTGCCAGCAGTGGTTACGGGGGAATCCAAGAGACC. It specifies CASSGYGGIQET. The full CDR3 reads CASSGYGGIQETQYF.

This clone was seen a few times. The missing CDR3 end, 3 residues past where the read stops, is filled in from the germline J gene. The chain carries TRBV30 and TRBJ1-1; TRBD1 matches at 11 bases. The CDR3 is made up of 15 amino acids. Germline V gene data show CDR1 as GTSNPN and CDR2 as SVGIG (reference sequence). The CDR3 here is CAWSVRDRGILGAFF. The sequenced CDR3 bases are TGTGCCTGGAGTGTAAGGGACAGGGGGATATTAGGA.

This clone has at least ten counts. The missing CDR3 end, 3 residues past where the read stops, is filled in from the germline J gene. The gene calls are TRBV20-1 and TRBJ2-5, with 16 bases aligning to TRBD2. V shed 0 bases, J shed 0 bases, and the junction held 10 bases outside the gene matches. Germline V gene data show CDR1 as DFQATT and CDR2 as SNEGSKA (reference sequence). This CDR3 has 20 amino acids. This CDR3 reads CSARDLPGTSGGEYQETQYF. Partial CDR3 DNA: TGCAGTGCTAGAGATCTCCCCGGGACTAGCGGGGGGGAGTACCAAGAGACC.

This clone occurred many times. The CDR3 sequence is CASSPRRDSQETQYF. The covered CDR3 bases are TGTGCCAGCTCACCACGGAGGGACAGTCAAGAGACC. The rearrangement links TRBV18 to TRBJ2-5; tentatively, D is TRBD1 (7 bases). Read coverage stops 3 residues before the CDR3 terminus; the germline J gene supplies the remainder. V gave up 1 base and J gave up 2 bases, with 11 bases separating them. Germline CDR1 is KGHSH and CDR2 is LQKENI. The CDR3 is 15 amino acids.

This clone was counted at least ten times. Read sequence stops 3 residues before the CDR3 end, and the germline J gene provides the missing end. This rearrangement joins TRBV5-1 to TRBJ2-5; no reliable D call. Trimming removed 0 bases from V and 3 bases from J, with 9 bases in between. Germline V gives CDR1 SGHRS, CDR2 YFSETQ. The CDR3 spans 14 residues. CDR3 sequence: CASSLGHPEETQYF. The CDR3 bases that were read are TGCGCCAGCAGCTTGGGACATCCTGAAGAGACC.

The table lists this clone with many counts. The read ends 3 residues early relative to the CDR3; the germline J gene fills the gap. The chain combines TRBV5-1 with TRBJ1-2; 9 bases match TRBD1. In germline, CDR1 is SGHRS, CDR2 YFSETQ. The J segment lost 2 bases and the V segment lost 4 bases, leaving 6 bases of the junction unmatched. The CDR3 has 15 residues. The sequenced part of the CDR3 DNA is TGCGCCAGCAGCGGGGGGGACAGGGTGAACTATGGC. Its protein is CASSGGDRVNYG. The CDR3 in its entirety is CASSGGDRVNYGYTF.

Details on this clone: The read ends 3 residues before the CDR3 terminus; that terminus is restored from the germline J gene. V and J are TRBV19 and TRBJ2-7, with a weak D call TRBD1 (6 bases). Looked up from germline, CDR1 is LNHDA and CDR2 is SQIVND (reference sequence). This CDR3 spans 14 amino acids. The V and J ends lost 7 bases and 0 bases respectively, with 13 bases between them. The CDR3: CASTLTGSSYEQYF. The CDR3 bases that were read are TGTGCCAGTACCTTGACAGGCTCCTCCTACGAG.

This clone was recorded at least ten times. The CDR3 end is not reached by the read, which stops 3 residues before it; the germline J gene fills it in. V usage is TRBV20-1 and J usage is TRBJ2-3; TRBD1 is a possible D gene (8 bases). This CDR3 comprises 15 residues. Germline values: CDR1 DFQATT, CDR2 SNEGSKA (reference sequence). Trimming removed 6 bases at V and 5 bases at J, with 21 bases between. CDR3 DNA, as far as it was read: TGCAGTGCAACTAACTACAGGGGGGGGAAAGATACG. Translation: CSATNYRGGKDT. From start to end, the CDR3 is CSATNYRGGKDTQYF.

The table lists this clone with a few counts. The DNA ends 3 residues before the CDR3 does, and the rest of the CDR3 is filled in from the germline J gene. The rearrangement links TRBV7-3 to TRBJ2-7; D may be TRBD2 (7 bases). With 5 bases removed from V and 4 bases from J, the gap between germline ends came to 15 bases. Germline V gene sequence: CDR1 SGHTA, CDR2 FQGTGA. The CDR3 is 14 residues long. The CDR3 bases that were read are TGTGCCAGCAGCCCAAGCGGGGACAATTACGAG. This gives the protein CASSPSGDNYE. The whole CDR3 is CASSPSGDNYEQYF.

This clone has more than one count but fewer than ten. The CDR3 end falls 3 residues outside the read, so it is completed with the germline J gene. V and J are TRBV7-6 and TRBJ2-5; TRBD1 matches 7 bases. This CDR3 spans 15 amino acids. After removal of 5 bases from V and 4 bases from J, the junction contained 10 bases not matched to a gene. Looked up from germline, CDR1 is SGHVS and CDR2 is FNYEAQ. CDR3 DNA, as far as it was read: TGTGCCAGCAGCCATGGGACAGTGGTCGGAGAGACC. Its protein is CASSHGTVVGET. The full-length CDR3 reads as CASSHGTVVGETQYF. The full variable domain, in which reference TRBV7-6 and TRBJ2-5 provide the parts outside the CDR3, is GAGVSQSPRYKVTKRGQDVALRCDPISGHVSLYWYRQALGQGPEFLTYFNYEAQQDKSGLPNDRFSAERPEGSISTLTIQRTEQRDSAMYRCASSHGTVVGETQYFGPGTRLLVL.

As concerns this clone: The CDR3 extends 3 residues past the end of the read, so its final part is completed from the germline J gene. The chain has TRBV20-1 and TRBJ2-3; D is perhaps TRBD2 (5 bases). The germline V gene encodes CDR1 DFQATT and CDR2 SNEGSKA (reference sequence). V was clipped by 5 bases and J by 6 bases, with 9 bases between them. The CDR3 has 11 amino acids. The sequenced part of the CDR3 DNA is TGCAGTGCTCAACTAGGGGATACG. Its protein is CSAQLGDT. The whole CDR3 protein is CSAQLGDTQYF.

Only a few counts were recorded for this clone. The observed sequence ends 3 residues before the CDR3 terminus, with the missing tail filled in from the germline J gene. The genes are TRBV2 and TRBJ1-2, with D possibly being TRBD1 (6 bases). This CDR3 contains 15 residues. In germline, CDR1 is SNHLY, CDR2 FYNNEI. The part of the CDR3 DNA that was read is TGTGCCAGCAGAAAGACAGGTGGGGTTGGCCAGGGC. It specifies CASRKTGGVGQG. The entire CDR3 protein is CASRKTGGVGQGYTF.

This clone came up a few times. The missing CDR3 end, 3 residues past where the read stops, is filled in from the germline J gene. The V call is TRBV2, the J call TRBJ1-2, with a weak D call TRBD1 (5 bases). In germline, CDR1 is SNHLY, CDR2 FYNNEI. This CDR3 has 13 amino acids. CDR3 bases read: TGTGCCACCCAGGCAGGGAAGGTCAGGGAC. Translation gives CATQAGKVRD. The entire CDR3 protein reads CATQAGKVRDYTF.

This clone was observed a handful of times. The read ends 3 residues early relative to the CDR3; the germline J gene fills the gap. This chain joins TRBV2 and TRBJ1-1, with TRBD1 matching 9 bases. This CDR3 spans 14 amino acids. V gave up 6 bases and J gave up 3 bases; unmatched junction bases: 5. Germline loops: CDR1 SNHLY, CDR2 FYNNEI. CDR3 DNA, as far as it was read: TGTGCCAGCAGGCCTCGACAGGGGGACACTGAA. Translation: CASRPRQGDTE. The full CDR3 sequence reads CASRPRQGDTEAFF. Full variable domain (rest looked up from reference TRBV2 and TRBJ1-1): EPEVTQTPSHQVTQMGQEVILRCVPISNHLYFYWYRQILGQKVEFLVSFYNNEISEKSEIFDDQFSVERPDGSNFTLKIRSTKLEDSAMYFCASRPRQGDTEAFFGQGTRLTVV.

This clone was seen only a few times. Sequencing ends 3 residues short of the CDR3 end; the germline J gene provides the rest. This chain links TRBV7-2 with TRBJ1-3; 7 bases match TRBD1. The CDR3 loop spans 15 amino acids. Germline-derived CDR1 and CDR2 are SGHTA and FQGNSA. V lost 3 bases and J lost 2; bases outside the gene matches: 4. CDR3 bases read: TGTGCCAGCAGCTTTGCCGACAGGGCTGGAAACACC. This codes for CASSFADRAGNT. The whole CDR3 sequence reads CASSFADRAGNTIYF.

This clone was detected ten times or more. The observed sequence ends 3 residues before the CDR3 terminus, with the missing tail filled in from the germline J gene. The chain employs TRBV5-1 and TRBJ2-7; possible D gene TRBD1, 7 bases. Germline-derived CDR1 and CDR2 are SGHRS and YFSETQ. CDR3 length equals 17 residues. V gave up 4 bases and J gave up 1 base, with 21 bases separating them. The CDR3 loop reads CASSRLPQGGDSYEQYF. The sequenced part of the CDR3 DNA is TGCGCCAGCAGCAGGCTCCCCCAGGGGGGTGATTCCTACGAG.

This clone was detected a few times. The read falls 3 residues short of the CDR3 end, and the missing part is taken from the germline J gene. V and J are TRBV7-8 and TRBJ1-5; D gene ambiguous. Trimming left V 2 bases short and J 3 bases short, with 14 bases between. This CDR3 region has 16 residues. Germline lookup yields CDR1 SGHVS and CDR2 FQNEAQ. CDR3 sequence reads: CASSLKPTGFNQPQHF. The part of the CDR3 DNA that was read is TGTGCCAGCAGCTTAAAACCAACGGGGTTCAATCAGCCC.

This clone turned up a few times. The sequenced fragment ends 3 residues before the CDR3 boundary, so the rest is inferred from the germline J gene. The chain carries TRBV18 and TRBJ1-2; a possible D gene is TRBD1 (5 bases). The CDR3 is 14 amino acids. Germline values: CDR1 KGHSH, CDR2 LQKENI. V shed 3 bases and J shed 3 bases, with 11 bases lying between them. The part of the CDR3 DNA that was read is TGTGCCAGCTCACCCGCCGGGGGGGACTATGGC. Protein product: CASSPAGGDYG. The entire CDR3 is CASSPAGGDYGYTF. The complete variable domain, with remaining parts taken from reference TRBV18 and TRBJ1-2, reads NAGVMQNPRHLVRRRGQEARLRCSPMKGHSHVYWYRQLPEEGLKFMVYLQKENIIDESGMPKERFSAEFPKEGPSILRIQQVVRGDSAAYFCASSPAGGDYGYTFGSGTRLTVV.

This clone was recorded at least ten times. The read is 3 residues too short to cover the CDR3 end, so that end is filled in from the germline J gene. The rearrangement uses TRBV6-1 and TRBJ1-6; D remains ambiguous. The CDR3 is 13 residues long. Germline-derived CDR1 and CDR2 are MNHNS and SASEGT. This CDR3 reads CASSEGSRGPLHF. The covered CDR3 bases are TGTGCCAGCAGTGAGGGTTCCCGCGGGCCC.